This T cell receptor beta chain was profiled in a study of blood T cell repertoires in COVID-19. On the study more broadly: T cells, B-cell-depleted T cells, or PBMCs provided the cDNA or gDNA that served as material.

Source study methods: Reference gene primer amplification gave nucleated cell count estimates. The table came from immunoSEQ multiplex PCR; TCRdb's copy has only in-frame clones and leaves some out. V and J calls and clone size are as listed in that table; D and trimming were resolved from the DNA. The sample includes 100,000 to 150,000 clones, over 75% of them seen just once. Germline assignment: CDR1 SGHNT and CDR2 YYREEE (reference sequence). The length of the CDR3 is 16 residues. The J segment lost 2 bases and the V segment lost 4 bases, leaving 5 bases of the junction unmatched. Sequences were obtained from peripheral blood. This clonotype was obtained from a man aged 55 to 70 with acute or convalescent COVID-19. J is TRBJ2-1 and V is TRBV5-4; 11 bases are a match to TRBD2. This chain's CDR3 is CASSRGLAAPYNEQFF. In nucleotides, the CDR3 is TGTGCCAGCAGCAGGGGACTAGCGGCGCCCTACAATGAGCAGTTCTTC.